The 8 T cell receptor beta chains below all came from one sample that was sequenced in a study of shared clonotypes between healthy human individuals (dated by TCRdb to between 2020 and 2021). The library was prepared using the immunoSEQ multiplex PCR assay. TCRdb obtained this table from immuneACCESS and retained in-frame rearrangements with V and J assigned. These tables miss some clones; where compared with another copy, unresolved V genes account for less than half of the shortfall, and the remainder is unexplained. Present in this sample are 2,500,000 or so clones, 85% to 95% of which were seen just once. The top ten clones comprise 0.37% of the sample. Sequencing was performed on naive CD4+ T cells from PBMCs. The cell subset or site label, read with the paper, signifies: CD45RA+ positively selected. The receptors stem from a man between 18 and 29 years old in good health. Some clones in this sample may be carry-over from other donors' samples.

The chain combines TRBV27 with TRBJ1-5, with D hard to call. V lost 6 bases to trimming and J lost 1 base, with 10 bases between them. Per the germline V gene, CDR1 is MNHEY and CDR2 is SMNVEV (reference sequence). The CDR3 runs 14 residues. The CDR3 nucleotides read TGTGCCAGCAGGTCCGGGCCCAGCAATCAGCCCCAGCATTTT. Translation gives CASRSGPSNQPQHF.

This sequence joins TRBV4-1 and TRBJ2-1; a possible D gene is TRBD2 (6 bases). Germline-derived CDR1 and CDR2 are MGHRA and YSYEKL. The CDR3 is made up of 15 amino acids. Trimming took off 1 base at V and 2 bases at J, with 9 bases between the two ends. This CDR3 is CASSQGGIAYNEQFF. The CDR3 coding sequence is TGCGCCAGCAGCCAAGGCGGGATCGCCTACAATGAGCAGTTCTTC.

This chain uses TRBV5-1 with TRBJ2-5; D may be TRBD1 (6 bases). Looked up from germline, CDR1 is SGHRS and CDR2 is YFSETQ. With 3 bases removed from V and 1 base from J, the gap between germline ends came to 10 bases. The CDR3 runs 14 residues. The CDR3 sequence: CASSSGQSQETQYF. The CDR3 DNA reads TGCGCCAGCAGCTCAGGACAGTCCCAAGAGACCCAGTACTTC.

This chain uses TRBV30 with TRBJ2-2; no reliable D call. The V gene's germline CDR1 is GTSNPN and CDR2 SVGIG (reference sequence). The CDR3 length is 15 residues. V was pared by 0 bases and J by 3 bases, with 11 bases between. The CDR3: CAWSVRNRDTGELFF. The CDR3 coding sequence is TGTGCCTGGAGTGTTCGGAATAGGGACACCGGGGAGCTGTTTTTT.

CDR3 protein: CASSLGAEVMMETQYF. Here the CDR3 DNA reads TGCGCCAGCAGCTTGGGGGCGGAAGTGATGATGGAGACCCAGTACTTC. This sequence joins TRBV5-1 and TRBJ2-5, with D hard to call. Trimming removed 0 bases from V and 5 bases from J, with 17 bases in between. Germline lookup yields CDR1 SGHRS and CDR2 YFSETQ. The CDR3 is 16 residues long.

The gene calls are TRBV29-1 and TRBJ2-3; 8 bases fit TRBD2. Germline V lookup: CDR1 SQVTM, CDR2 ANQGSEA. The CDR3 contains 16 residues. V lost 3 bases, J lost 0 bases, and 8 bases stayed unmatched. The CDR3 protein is CSVEGWPSGSTDTQYF. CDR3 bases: TGCAGCGTTGAGGGGTGGCCTAGCGGGAGCACAGATACGCAGTATTTT.

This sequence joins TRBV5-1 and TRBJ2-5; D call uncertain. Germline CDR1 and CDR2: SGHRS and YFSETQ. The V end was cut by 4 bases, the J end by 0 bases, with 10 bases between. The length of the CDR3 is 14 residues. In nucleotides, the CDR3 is TGCGCCAGCAGCACCGGAGAGTACCAAGAGACCCAGTACTTC. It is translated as CASSTGEYQETQYF.

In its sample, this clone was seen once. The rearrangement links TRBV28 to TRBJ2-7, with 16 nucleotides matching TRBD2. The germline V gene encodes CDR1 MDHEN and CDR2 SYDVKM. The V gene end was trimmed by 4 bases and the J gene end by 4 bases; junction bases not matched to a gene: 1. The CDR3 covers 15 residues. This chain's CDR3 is CASSSGLAGGYEQYF. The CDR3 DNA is TGTGCCAGCAGTTCGGGACTAGCGGGAGGGTACGAGCAGTACTTC.